This TCR beta chain was captured in a study of identical twins. Regarding the study as a whole: In beta out-of-frame sequences, the excess sharing between twins was weaker. There was an excess of low generation probability in the out-of-frame alpha sequences that twins shared. Not following the same donors, the study drew its conclusions from cross-sectional statistical analysis.

In the case of this clonotype: The antigen remains undetermined.

The cDNA had a unique molecular identifier and a template-switch universal primer site. A single record per CDR3 protein comes from TCRdb applying MiXCR to the 5' RACE reads. The sample shows some 560,000 distinct CDR3 sequences, roughly 9.5% of them seen only once. These data are also associated with another study on yellow fever vaccine responses in identical twins.

The sample comprised PBMCs. The TCR was taken from a young woman in good health.

For the CDR3, the DNA is TGTGCCAGCAGCTTATTCCCCCGACAGGGGAATATAGAGCAGTACTTC. It yields the protein CASSLFPRQGNIEQYF. This rearrangement joins TRBV7-8 to TRBJ2-7; 8 bases are shared with TRBD1. The CDR3 totals 16 residues. Germline trimming cut 2 bases from V and 7 bases from J; bases unmatched to any gene: 13. From germline, CDR1 is SGHVS and CDR2 FQNEAQ. Complete variable domain (other parts from reference TRBV7-8 and TRBJ2-7): GAGVSQSPRYKVAKRGQDVALRCDPISGHVSLFWYQQALGQGPEFLTYFQNEAQLDKSGLPSDRFFAERPEGSVSTLKIQRTQQEDSAVYLCASSLFPRQGNIEQYFGPGTRLTVT.